The TCR beta chain described here comes from a study of CD8+CD57+ T cells in acquired aplastic anemia. Using genomic DNA as the template, TCR beta VDJ and CDR3 profiling was carried out. TCRdb redid the calling of the reads with MiXCR, one entry per CDR3 protein. This sample has around 170,000 distinct CDR3 sequences; 50% to 75% occur once, and the top ten carry 35% to 50%. This clonotype was obtained from a human donor in good health. Sequencing was done on a sample of sorted CD4+, CD8+, or CD8+CD57+ T cells (not recorded which) from PBMCs.

The CDR3, as DNA: TGCAGTGCTAAGTCTAGCAGCCTCACAGATACGCAGTATTTT. Translation gives CSAKSSSLTDTQYF. The genes are TRBV20-1 and TRBJ2-3, with a possible D match to TRBD2 (5 bases). This CDR3 region has 14 residues. The ends were cut back, 4 bases at V and 2 bases at J, with 13 bases in the middle. CDR1 is DFQATT and CDR2 is SNEGSKA in the germline V gene (reference sequence).